This T cell receptor (beta chain) comes out of a study of blood T cell repertoires in COVID-19. As for the study in general: In each case, the material was cDNA or gDNA derived from T cells, B-cell-depleted T cells, or PBMCs.

TCRdb's copy holds only in-frame clones and misses some; the assay was immunoSEQ multiplex PCR. Of 25,000 or so clones listed, around 91% are singletons. V was pared by 3 bases and J by 2 bases, with 8 bases between. The CDR3 is made up of 14 amino acids. CDR1 and CDR2 from the germline V gene are SGDLS and YYNGEE. The genes are TRBV9 and TRBJ1-4, with D unclear. The sequence came from a man aged 65-85 years with acute or convalescent COVID-19. The material sequenced was peripheral blood. The CDR3 DNA reads TGTGCCAGCAGCGCTCCGGGGACTAATGAAAAACTGTTTTTT. Translation gives CASSAPGTNEKLFF.